These 16 T cell receptor beta chains share one sample of origin, sequenced in a study of blood T cells in healthy people across ages. Together with a sample-barcoded 5' primer, a J-beta primer mix was included in a second PCR lasting roughly 6 to 12 cycles. TCRdb passed the 5' RACE reads through MiXCR, listing each CDR3 protein once. In the table there are 800,000 to 1,000,000 distinct CDR3 sequences, about 48% of which are singletons. The sequenced sample consisted of blood. All receptors come from a man aged 25 to 40 in good health.

The table lists this clonotype with a few counts. The CDR3 DNA reads TGCAGTGCTAGAGACGACTGGGGCTACACCTTC. Translated, it gives CSARDDWGYTF. The chain uses TRBV20-1 and TRBJ1-2, with D unclear. This CDR3 region has 11 residues. The germline CDR1 and CDR2 sequences are DFQATT and SNEGSKA (reference sequence). Trimming left V 0 bases short and J 8 bases short, with 7 bases between.

The chain links TRBV11-2 to TRBJ2-1, with D perhaps matching TRBD2 (7 bases). The germline V and J ends were trimmed by 5 bases and 4 bases, with 15 bases remaining between them. CDR1 and CDR2 from the germline V gene are SGHAT and FQNNGV. The CDR3 is 15 residues long. The CDR3 DNA is TGTGCCAGCAGCAACCAGGAGGGGGGGTACAATGAGCAGTTCTTC. Translated: CASSNQEGGYNEQFF.

The V and J genes are TRBV27 and TRBJ2-1, with 12 bases that match TRBD2. CDR1 and CDR2 (germline): MNHEY, SMNVEV (reference sequence). V lost 1 base, J lost 6 bases, and 4 bases stayed unmatched. This CDR3 has 16 amino acids. For the CDR3, the DNA is TGTGCCAGCAGTTTATACACTAGCGGGGGGACCAATGAGCAGTTCTTC. It encodes CASSLYTSGGTNEQFF.

In this sample, this clonotype turned up a few times. The chain combines TRBV5-1 with TRBJ2-5, with unresolved D. Between the trimmed V and J ends, which lost 0 bases and 11 bases, there was a span of 11 bases. The CDR3 consists of 12 residues. Per germline, CDR1 SGHRS and CDR2 YFSETQ. The CDR3 bases are TGCGCCAGCAGCTTGGACCCCCAGGAGCAGTACTTC. Translation: CASSLDPQEQYF.

The chain joins TRBV10-3 to TRBJ1-6; TRBD1 is a possible D gene (6 bases). V lost 10 bases to trimming and J lost 4 bases, with 11 bases between them. The V gene's germline CDR1 is ENHRY and CDR2 SYGVKD. This CDR3 region has 13 residues. Written as DNA, the CDR3 is TGTGCCACCCACGGACAGTATAATTCACCCCTCCACTTT. Its protein is CATHGQYNSPLHF.

The V and J genes are TRBV11-3 and TRBJ2-5; possibly TRBD1 for D (7 bases). CDR1 and CDR2 (germline): SGHNT, YENEEA. The length of the CDR3 is 19 residues. Trimming cost V 5 bases and J 11 bases, with 36 bases left between them. This chain's CDR3 is CASSPRSGGRRIRSNEQYF. The CDR3 DNA sequence: TGTGCCAGCAGCCCCAGATCAGGGGGGCGCAGGATTCGGTCCAATGAGCAGTACTTC. Full variable domain (outside the CDR3, taken from reference TRBV11-3 and TRBJ2-5): EAGVVQSPRYKIIEKKQPVAFWCNPISGHNTLYWYLQNLGQGPELLIRYENEEAVDDSQLPKDRFSAERLKGVDSTLKIQPAELGDSAVYLCASSPRSGGRRIRSNEQYFGPGTRLLVL.

V and J are TRBV30 and TRBJ2-2, with D possibly TRBD1 on 5 matching bases. The V end lost 0 bases, the J end lost 4 bases, and 9 bases lay between the germline ends. Germline V gene sequence: CDR1 GTSNPN, CDR2 SVGIG (reference sequence). This CDR3 has 14 residues. The CDR3 nucleotides read TGTGCCTGGAGTGTAGACAGTCCCACCGGGGAGCTGTTTTTT. Translation gives CAWSVDSPTGELFF. Using reference TRBV30 and TRBJ2-2 for the parts outside the CDR3, the full variable domain is SQTIHQWPATLVQPVGSPLSLECTVEGTSNPNLYWYRQAAGRGLQLLFYSVGIGQISSEVPQNLSASRPQDRQFILSSKKLLLSDSGFYLCAWSVDSPTGELFFGEGSRLTVL.

Details on this clonotype: A clone one base away is much larger, so this may be a read error. The rearrangement joins TRBV3-1 to TRBJ2-3; either TRBD1 or TRBD2 may fit D (5 bases each). Germline V gene lookup returns CDR1 LGHDT and CDR2 YNNKEL (reference sequence). Trimming shortened V by 4 bases and J by 13 bases, and 18 bases separated the two germline ends. The CDR3 is 13 amino acids. Written as DNA, the CDR3 is TGTGCCAGCAGCCTAGGGAAGGCCCGAGGGGAGTATTTT. It codes for CASSLGKARGEYF.

This clonotype has more than one count but fewer than ten. Written as DNA, the CDR3 is TGTGCCAGCAGTTCGGGACCCTCTAAATCTGGGGCCAACGTCCTGACTTTC. It encodes CASSSGPSKSGANVLTF. V and J are TRBV27 and TRBJ2-6; D might be TRBD1 or TRBD2, each matching 5 bases. The CDR3 spans 17 residues. V lost 4 bases and J 1 base, leaving 14 bases between the germline ends. Germline CDR1 is MNHEY and CDR2 is SMNVEV (reference sequence).

The chain carries TRBV10-3 and TRBJ2-2; possibly TRBD1 for D (6 bases). In germline, CDR1 is ENHRY, CDR2 SYGVKD. V was cut by 10 bases and J by 4 bases, with 19 bases left in between. The CDR3 contains 15 residues. CDR3 nucleotides: TGTGCCAGCCGACAGGACCTCGGTAGCACCGGGGAGCTGTTTTTT. This gives the protein CASRQDLGSTGELFF.

This clonotype was seen more than once but under ten times. This chain links TRBV2 with TRBJ1-5, with D maybe TRBD1 (5 bases). This CDR3 contains 13 residues. Between the trimmed V and J ends, which lost 7 bases and 2 bases, there was a span of 9 bases. Per the germline V gene, CDR1 is SNHLY and CDR2 is FYNNEI. CDR3 sequence (DNA): TGTGCCAGCACCGGGACCGGCAATCAGCCCCAGCATTTT. Protein: CASTGTGNQPQHF.

In the case of this clonotype: A much bigger clone sits one base away, suggesting this may be a read error. J is TRBJ2-1 and V is TRBV9; the D gene is possibly TRBD2 (5 bases). CDR3 length: 14 amino acids. From germline, CDR1 is SGDLS and CDR2 YYNGEE. Trimming removed 3 bases from V and 6 bases from J, with 13 bases in between. CDR3 region: CASSAQLDFNEQFF. The CDR3 bases are TGTGCCAGCAGCGCGCAACTAGACTTCAATGAGCAGTTCTTC.

DNA of the CDR3: TGCGCCAGCAGCCCTACAGGGGGCTCTGGAAATGAGCAGTTCTTC. The encoded protein is CASSPTGGSGNEQFF. V and J are TRBV4-1 and TRBJ2-1, with 9 bases aligning to TRBD1. This CDR3 comprises 15 residues. Germline CDR1 MGHRA, CDR2 YSYEKL. The trim removed 4 bases at V and 7 bases at J, leaving 8 bases unmatched.

This clonotype has a handful of counts. V is TRBV27 and J is TRBJ1-2; TRBD1 agrees at 7 bases. The CDR3 is made up of 16 amino acids. The germline V gene encodes CDR1 MNHEY and CDR2 SMNVEV (reference sequence). The V and J ends lost 9 bases and 0 bases, in that order; junction bases with no gene match: 13. The CDR3 DNA reads TGTGCCAGTGGCTCATCCCGGACAGGTCCTAACTATGGCTACACCTTC. It specifies CASGSSRTGPNYGYTF.

The chain uses TRBV6-2 or TRBV6-3 and TRBJ2-1, with 8 nucleotides matching TRBD1. With 6 bases clipped from V and 9 bases from J, the junction kept 4 bases outside the gene matches. Germline-derived CDR1 and CDR2 are MNHEY and SVGEGT. The CDR3 contains 12 residues. Written as DNA, the CDR3 is TGTGCCAGCAGCCAGGACAGGGCTGAGCAGTTCTTC. This translates into CASSQDRAEQFF.

The rearrangement joins TRBV28 to TRBJ2-3; D is unresolved. This CDR3 comprises 15 residues. Trimming took 3 bases from V and 1 from J, leaving 11 bases between them. In germline, CDR1 is MDHEN, CDR2 SYDVKM. The CDR3 protein is CASSFREVGTDTQYF. The CDR3 DNA reads as TGTGCCAGCAGTTTTAGGGAAGTTGGCACAGATACGCAGTATTTT.